This T cell receptor beta chain was captured in a study of blood T cell repertoires in COVID-19. Across the study: The United States, Italy and Spain provided the acute and convalescent COVID-19 samples. Sample material is recorded as cDNA or gDNA derived from T cells, B-cell-depleted T cells, or PBMCs.

V was clipped by 3 bases and J by 5 bases, with 10 bases between them. Germline CDR1 and CDR2: LGHNT and FRNRAP. The CDR3 sequence is 13 residues long. In the authors' workflow: Estimated nucleated cell counts came from reference gene primer amplification. TCRdb keeps only in-frame clones here, not all; method: immunoSEQ multiplex PCR. The V and J calls and the clone size are those of that table, but D and trimming were determined from the DNA. This sample has 150,000 to 200,000 clones, with around 86% found just once. This TCR derives from a man in his fifties with active or convalescent COVID-19. Source material: peripheral blood. The rearrangement joins TRBV12-5 to TRBJ2-5; D is undetermined. CDR3 amino acids: CASGFSLSETQYF. DNA for the CDR3: TGTGCTAGTGGTTTTAGTCTCTCGGAGACCCAGTACTTC.